This record covers a single T cell receptor beta chain. Its antigen specificity is not known. The record has no base qualities; no much larger clone is one base away. V loses 4 bases at its end and J loses 2 bases; junction bases beyond the gene matches: 7. The germline V gene provides CDR1 MDHEN and CDR2 SYDVKM. The CDR3 goes from the cysteine to the phenylalanine over 18 residues. The entry retains the CDR3 DNA only, 54 bases that are in frame from base 1. The data were obtained in a study of blood T cell repertoires in COVID-19 (dated by TCRdb to the early 2020s). About the full investigation: Samples covering the acute and convalescent phases of COVID-19 were provided by collaborators in the United States, Italy and Spain. The material from the prospective study consisted of cDNA or gDNA derived from T cells, B-cell-depleted T cells, or PBMCs. Subjects who had been exposed to COVID-19, were actively infected with it, or had recovered from it provided the deeply sampled blood TCRbeta repertoires that made up the dataset. The repertoires were made available in a free public database intended to serve as a resource for research on the immune response to SARS-CoV-2. Samples were obtained from the ongoing ImmuneRACE study (first 160 participants) and from some 1,200 subjects provided by 6 global collaborators. Nearly every sample came with metadata listing a de-identified subject ID, COVID-19 status, age in years and sex. HLA class I and class II types, where available, came from metadata supplied by the sample provider rather than from assay-based typing.

The collaborating institutions used their own protocols to collect whole blood in K2EDTA tubes. Collaborator samples were shipped for TCRbeta analysis as frozen whole blood, isolated PBMCs, or DNA extracted from either sample type. TCRbeta CDR3 regions were amplified from genomic DNA using the immunoSEQ Assay, a bias-controlled multiplex PCR. Per the authors' processing: The number of nucleated cells in each sample was estimated from the amplification of reference gene primers within the assay. Sequence reads were collapsed and filtered to measure the absolute abundance of every unique TCRbeta CDR3 rearrangement. For each sample, productive Simpson clonality was calculated by taking the square root of Simpson's diversity index across productive rearrangements. The table comes from immuneACCESS by way of TCRdb, which keeps in-frame sequences with V and J called. Part of the clones is missing from these tables; in studies checked, under half for an unresolved V gene and the rest for unknown reasons. The DNA was the basis for D and trimming; V, J and clone size are from that table. The sample data list 97,000 or so clones, and around 90% of these were observed just once. About 3% of the sample belongs to the ten largest clones.

On the study overall, not on this receptor specifically: Clinical and demographic metadata were provided uncurated, with the amount varying by source and participant.

Sequencing used peripheral blood. The receptor was derived from a man aged 45 to 65 with active or convalescent COVID-19. The chain uses TRBV28 and TRBJ2-3; 15 central bases correspond to TRBD2. The nucleotides are TGTGCCAGCAGTTCCCCGGGACTAGCGGGGGGCCCCACAGATACGCAGTATTTT. Its protein reads: CASSSPGLAGGPTDTQYF.